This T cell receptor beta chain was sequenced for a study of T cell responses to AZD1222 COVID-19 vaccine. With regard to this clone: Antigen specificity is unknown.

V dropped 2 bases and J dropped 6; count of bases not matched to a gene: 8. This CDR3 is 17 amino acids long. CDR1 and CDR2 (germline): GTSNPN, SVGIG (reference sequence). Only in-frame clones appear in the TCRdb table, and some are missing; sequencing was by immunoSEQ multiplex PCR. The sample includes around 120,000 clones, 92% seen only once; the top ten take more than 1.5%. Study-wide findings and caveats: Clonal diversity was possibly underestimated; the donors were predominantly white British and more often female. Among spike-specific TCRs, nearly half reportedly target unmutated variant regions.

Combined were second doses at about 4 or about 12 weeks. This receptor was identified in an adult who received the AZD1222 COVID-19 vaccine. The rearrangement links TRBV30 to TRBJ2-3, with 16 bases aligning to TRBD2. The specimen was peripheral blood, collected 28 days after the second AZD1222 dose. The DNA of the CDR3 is TGTGCCTGGAGTCCTCCGGGACTAGCGGGAGGGCCGGATACGCAGTATTTT. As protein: CAWSPPGLAGGPDTQYF.